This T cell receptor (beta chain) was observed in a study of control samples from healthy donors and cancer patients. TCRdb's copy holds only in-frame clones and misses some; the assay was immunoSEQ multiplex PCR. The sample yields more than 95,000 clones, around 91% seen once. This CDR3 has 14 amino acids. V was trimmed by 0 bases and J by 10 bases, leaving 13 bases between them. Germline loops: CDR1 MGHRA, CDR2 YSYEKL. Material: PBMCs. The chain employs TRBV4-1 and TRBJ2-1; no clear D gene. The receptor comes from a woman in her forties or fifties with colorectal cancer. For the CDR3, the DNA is TGCGCCAGCAGCCAAGAAGAGAGGTTTGGAGAGCAGTTCTTC. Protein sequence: CASSQEERFGEQFF.